This T cell receptor beta chain was obtained from a study of T-cell reconstitution after alpha-beta-depleted transplantation in children. This clonotype was detected ten times or more. What it binds is unknown. Trimming shortened V by 5 bases and J by 4 bases, and 12 bases separated the two germline ends. Germline V gene lookup returns CDR1 SGHRS and CDR2 YFSETQ. The CDR3 has 13 residues. Preparation of the TCRbeta library was carried out with unique molecular identifiers. Via MiXCR, TCRdb re-called the PCR reads, giving one row per CDR3 protein. The sample holds fewer than 250,000 distinct CDR3 sequences; roughly 8% are singletons and the top ten take approximately 6.3%. Study outcomes and limitations: Several hundred graft clones that had expanded were reportedly the source of alpha-beta T cells about two months after transplant. T-cell numbers and diversity, one year after transplant, stemmed largely from T cells that were newly produced. The study traced high day-60 TCRbeta diversity in some patients to surviving recipient T cells and thymic progenitors.

The chain carries TRBV5-1 and TRBJ2-5; maybe TRBD2 (5 bases). This receptor was obtained from a male patient aged 10-17 years who had a stem cell transplant for acute lymphoblastic leukemia, so the T cells may come from the graft donor. The source material was PBMCs, mostly from graft donor cells, sampled 180 days after TCRalphabeta/CD19-depleted stem cell transplant. Here the CDR3 DNA reads TGCGCCAGCAGTCGGGAACAAGGAGAGACCCAGTACTTC. Translating it yields CASSREQGETQYF.